What follows are 7 T cell receptor beta chains derived from one specimen sequenced in a study of early T cells in non-severe SARS-CoV-2 infection (dated by TCRdb to the early 2020s). Library generation was performed with 5' RACE. Sequencing was performed on a NextSeq 500. TCRdb trimmed public reads at Q25 via fastp, called clones via MiXCR and kept in-frame beta chains. Rows with one shared CDR3 protein collapse into an entry with the most common genes and DNA. The sample has 50,000 to 65,000 distinct CDR3 sequences on record, around 8.9% of them singletons. Roughly a sixth of the sample is held by the ten biggest clonotypes. Sequencing used whole blood. These receptors were collected from an adult who was a healthcare worker with PCR-confirmed SARS-CoV-2 infection or an uninfected control (not recorded which).

This clonotype has at least ten counts. The chain uses TRBV20-1 and TRBJ2-5; D is possibly TRBD2 (6 bases). V lost 6 bases, J lost 6 bases, and 23 bases lay in between. CDR1 and CDR2 (germline): DFQATT, SNEGSKA (reference sequence). The CDR3 has 15 residues. The CDR3 here is CSASPTVAALQTQYF. DNA for the CDR3: TGCAGTGCCTCCCCCACTGTAGCGGCCCTTCAGACCCAGTACTTC.

This clonotype was found many times. The chain employs TRBV18 and TRBJ2-7; possible D gene TRBD2, 7 bases. V shed 0 bases and J shed 5 bases, with 14 bases lying between them. The CDR3 loop spans 15 amino acids. Germline V gene sequence: CDR1 KGHSH, CDR2 LQKENI. CDR3 nucleotides: TGTGCCAGCTCACCACCCCCCAGGGGAGGGAACGAGCAGTACTTC. It yields the protein CASSPPPRGGNEQYF.

This clonotype appeared many times. The chain combines TRBV7-2 with TRBJ2-3, with TRBD2 matching over 8 bases. V was clipped by 2 bases and J by 4 bases; unmatched bases: 5. Per germline, CDR1 SGHTA and CDR2 FQGNSA. The CDR3 extends over 15 amino acids. As DNA, the CDR3 is TGTGCCAGCAGCTTATCCCCGGGAGGGTCAGATACGCAGTATTTT. Translating it yields CASSLSPGGSDTQYF.

This clonotype was detected many times. This chain uses TRBV7-6 with TRBJ2-4, with 9 bases lining up with TRBD2. Trimming removed 3 bases from V and 8 bases from J; junction bases left unmatched: 8. CDR1 is SGHVS, CDR2 FNYEAQ, per germline. The CDR3 runs to 15 residues. CDR3 sequence reads: CASSLNSGSVDIQYF. The CDR3 DNA is TGTGCCAGCAGCTTGAATAGCGGGAGTGTGGACATTCAGTACTTC.

This clonotype was seen many times. In DNA form, the CDR3 reads TGCAGCGTTGAAGATCCCCGACTAGTGGGGGATACGCAGTATTTT. This codes for CSVEDPRLVGDTQYF. The chain links TRBV29-1 to TRBJ2-3; D perhaps matches TRBD2 (6 bases). V lost 0 bases to trimming and J lost 6 bases, with 16 bases between them. This CDR3 has 15 residues. Germline lookup yields CDR1 SQVTM and CDR2 ANQGSEA.

This clonotype was counted many times. The rearrangement joins TRBV6-5 to TRBJ2-7; weak D call: TRBD2 (6 bases). CDR1 and CDR2 (germline): MNHEY, SVGAGI. This CDR3 contains 15 residues. V was shortened by 0 bases and J by 9 bases, with 18 bases between the two germline ends. The CDR3 sequence: CASSYSLGGVLGQYF. DNA for the CDR3: TGTGCCAGCAGTTACTCCCTGGGGGGAGTATTGGGGCAGTACTTC.

There are a few counts of this clonotype. This sequence joins TRBV11-1 and TRBJ2-1; the D call may be TRBD1 or TRBD2 (5 bases each). This CDR3 is built from 16 residues. Trimming pared 2 bases from V and 12 bases from J, leaving 23 bases between. In germline, CDR1 is SGHAT, CDR2 FQDESV (reference sequence). CDR3 DNA: TGTGCCAGCAGCTTATCTGACCTATCGCAGTCGAGGGGGCAGTTCTTC. This codes for CASSLSDLSQSRGQFF. Full variable domain (rest looked up from reference TRBV11-1 and TRBJ2-1): EAEVAQSPRYKITEKSQAVAFWCDPISGHATLYWYRQILGQGPELLVQFQDESVVDDSQLPKDRFSAERLKGVDSTLKIQPAELGDSAMYLCASSLSDLSQSRGQFFGPGTRLTVL.